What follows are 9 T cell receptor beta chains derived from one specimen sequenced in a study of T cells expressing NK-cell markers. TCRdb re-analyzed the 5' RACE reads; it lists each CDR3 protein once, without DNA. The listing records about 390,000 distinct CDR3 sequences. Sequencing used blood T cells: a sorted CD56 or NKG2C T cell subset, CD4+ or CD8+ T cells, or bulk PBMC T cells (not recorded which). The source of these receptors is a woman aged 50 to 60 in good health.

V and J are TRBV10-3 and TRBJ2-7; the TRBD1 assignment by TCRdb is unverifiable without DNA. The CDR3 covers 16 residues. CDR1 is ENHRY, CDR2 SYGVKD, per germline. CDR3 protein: CAISDYLGTGTYEQYF.

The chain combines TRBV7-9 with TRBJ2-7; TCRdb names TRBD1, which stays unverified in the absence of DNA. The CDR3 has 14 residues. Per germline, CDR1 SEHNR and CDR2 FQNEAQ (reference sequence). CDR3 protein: CASSFDSPSYEQYF.

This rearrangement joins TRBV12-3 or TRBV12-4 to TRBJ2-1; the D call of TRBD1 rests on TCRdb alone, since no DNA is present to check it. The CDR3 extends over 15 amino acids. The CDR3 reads CASRPGVPDYNEQFF.

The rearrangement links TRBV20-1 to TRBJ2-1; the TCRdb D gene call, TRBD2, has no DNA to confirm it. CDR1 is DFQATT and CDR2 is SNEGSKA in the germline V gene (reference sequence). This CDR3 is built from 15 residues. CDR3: CSASPVSGTLNEQFF.

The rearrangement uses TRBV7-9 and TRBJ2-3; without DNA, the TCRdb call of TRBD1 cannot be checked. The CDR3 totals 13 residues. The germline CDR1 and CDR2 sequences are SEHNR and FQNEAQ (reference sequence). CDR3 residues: CATGARGTDTQYF.

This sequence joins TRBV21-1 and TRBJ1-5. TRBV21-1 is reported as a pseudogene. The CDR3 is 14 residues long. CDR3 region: CASTPVGRDQPQHF.

The CDR3 loop is CASSGWGTGELFF. The gene calls are TRBV4-1 and TRBJ2-2; TCRdb's D call of TRBD1 is untestable without DNA. CDR3 size: 13 residues. Germline CDR1 is MGHRA and CDR2 is YSYEKL.

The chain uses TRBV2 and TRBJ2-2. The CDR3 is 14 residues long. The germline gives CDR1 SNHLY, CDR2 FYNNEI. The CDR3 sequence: CASSDRDTIGELFF.

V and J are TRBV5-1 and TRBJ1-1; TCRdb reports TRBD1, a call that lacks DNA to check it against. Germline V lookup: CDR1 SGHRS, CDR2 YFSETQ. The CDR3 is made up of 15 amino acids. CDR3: CASSIGDRVNTEAFF.